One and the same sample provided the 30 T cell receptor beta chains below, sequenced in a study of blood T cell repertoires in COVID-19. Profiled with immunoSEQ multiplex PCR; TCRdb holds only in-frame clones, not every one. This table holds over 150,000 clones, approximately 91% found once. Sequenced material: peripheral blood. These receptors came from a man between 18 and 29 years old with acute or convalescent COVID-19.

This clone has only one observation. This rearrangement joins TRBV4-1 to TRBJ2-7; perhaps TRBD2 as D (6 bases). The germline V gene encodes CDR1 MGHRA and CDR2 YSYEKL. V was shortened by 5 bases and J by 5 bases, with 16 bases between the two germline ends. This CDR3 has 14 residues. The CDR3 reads CASSFSTSIDEQYF. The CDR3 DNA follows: TGCGCCAGCAGCTTCTCGACTAGTATCGACGAGCAGTACTTC.

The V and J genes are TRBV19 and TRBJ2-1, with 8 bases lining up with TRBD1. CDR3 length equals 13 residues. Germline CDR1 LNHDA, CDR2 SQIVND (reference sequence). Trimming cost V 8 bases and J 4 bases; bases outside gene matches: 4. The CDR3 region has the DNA TGTGCCAGTTCCCGGGACAGGTACAATGAGCAGTTCTTC. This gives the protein CASSRDRYNEQFF. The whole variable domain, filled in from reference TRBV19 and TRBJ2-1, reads DGGITQSPKYLFRKEGQNVTLSCEQNLNHDAMYWYRQDPGQGLRLIYYSQIVNDFQKGDIAEGYSVSREKKESFPLTVTSAQKNPTAFYLCASSRDRYNEQFFGPGTRLTVL.

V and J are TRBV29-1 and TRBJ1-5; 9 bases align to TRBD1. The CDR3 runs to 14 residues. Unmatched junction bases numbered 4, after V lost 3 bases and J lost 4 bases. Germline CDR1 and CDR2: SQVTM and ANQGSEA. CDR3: CSVDDRGENQPQHF. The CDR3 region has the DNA TGCAGCGTTGATGACAGGGGGGAAAATCAGCCCCAGCATTTT.

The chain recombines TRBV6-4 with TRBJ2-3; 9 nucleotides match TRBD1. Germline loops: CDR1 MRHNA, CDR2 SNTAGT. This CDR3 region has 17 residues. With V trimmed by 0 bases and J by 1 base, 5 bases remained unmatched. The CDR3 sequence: CASSDSRTGDGTDTQYF. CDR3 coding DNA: TGTGCCAGCAGTGACTCTAGGACAGGGGACGGCACAGATACGCAGTATTTT.

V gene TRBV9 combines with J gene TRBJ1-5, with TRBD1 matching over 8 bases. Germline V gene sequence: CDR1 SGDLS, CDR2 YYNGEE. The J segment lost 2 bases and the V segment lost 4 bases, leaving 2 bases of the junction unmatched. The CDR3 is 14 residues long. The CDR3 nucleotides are TGTGCCAGCAGCCAGGGACAGGGCAATCAGCCCCAGCATTTT. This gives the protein CASSQGQGNQPQHF.

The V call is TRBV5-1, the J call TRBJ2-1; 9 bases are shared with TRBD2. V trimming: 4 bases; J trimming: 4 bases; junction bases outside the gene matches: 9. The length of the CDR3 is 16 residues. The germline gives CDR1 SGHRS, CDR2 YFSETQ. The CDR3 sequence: CASSQETSGYYNEQFF. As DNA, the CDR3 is TGCGCCAGCAGCCAGGAGACTAGCGGATATTACAATGAGCAGTTCTTC.

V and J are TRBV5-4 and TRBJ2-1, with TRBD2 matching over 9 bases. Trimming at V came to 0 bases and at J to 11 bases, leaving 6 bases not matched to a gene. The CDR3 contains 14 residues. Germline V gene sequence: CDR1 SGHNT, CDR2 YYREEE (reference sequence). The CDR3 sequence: CASSLEVAGEKQFF. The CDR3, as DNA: TGTGCCAGCAGCTTGGAGGTAGCGGGAGAGAAGCAGTTCTTC.

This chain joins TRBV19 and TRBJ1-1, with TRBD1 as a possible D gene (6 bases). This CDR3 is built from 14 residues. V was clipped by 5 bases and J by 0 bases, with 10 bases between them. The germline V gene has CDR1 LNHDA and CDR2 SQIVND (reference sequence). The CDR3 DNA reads TGTGCCAGTAGTCAGGGGCTACTGAACACTGAAGCTTTCTTT. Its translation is CASSQGLLNTEAFF.

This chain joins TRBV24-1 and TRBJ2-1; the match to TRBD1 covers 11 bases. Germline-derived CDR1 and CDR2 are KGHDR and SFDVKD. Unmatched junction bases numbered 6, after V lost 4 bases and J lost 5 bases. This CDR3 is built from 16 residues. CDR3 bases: TGTGCCACCAGTGACGGACAGGGGGCTTTAGACAATGAGCAGTTCTTC. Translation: CATSDGQGALDNEQFF.

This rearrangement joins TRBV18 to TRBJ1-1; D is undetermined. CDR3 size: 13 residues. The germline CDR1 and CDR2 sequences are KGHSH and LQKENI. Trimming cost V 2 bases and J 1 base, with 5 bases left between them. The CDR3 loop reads CASSPGRNTEAFF. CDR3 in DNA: TGTGCCAGCTCACCAGGGAGGAACACTGAAGCTTTCTTT.

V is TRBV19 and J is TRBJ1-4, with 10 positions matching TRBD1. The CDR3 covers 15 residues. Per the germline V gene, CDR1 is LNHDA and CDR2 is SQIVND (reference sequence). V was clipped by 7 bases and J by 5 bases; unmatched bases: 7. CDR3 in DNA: TGTGCCAGTAACCCTGGGGGACAGGGGAATGAAAAACTGTTTTTT. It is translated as CASNPGGQGNEKLFF.

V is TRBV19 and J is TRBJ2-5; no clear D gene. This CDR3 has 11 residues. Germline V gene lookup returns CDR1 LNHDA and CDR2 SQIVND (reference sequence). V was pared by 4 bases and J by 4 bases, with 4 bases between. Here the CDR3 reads CASSTSETQYF. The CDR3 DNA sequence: TGTGCCAGTAGTACCTCAGAGACCCAGTACTTC. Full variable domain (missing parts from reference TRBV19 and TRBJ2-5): DGGITQSPKYLFRKEGQNVTLSCEQNLNHDAMYWYRQDPGQGLRLIYYSQIVNDFQKGDIAEGYSVSREKKESFPLTVTSAQKNPTAFYLCASSTSETQYFGPGTRLLVL.

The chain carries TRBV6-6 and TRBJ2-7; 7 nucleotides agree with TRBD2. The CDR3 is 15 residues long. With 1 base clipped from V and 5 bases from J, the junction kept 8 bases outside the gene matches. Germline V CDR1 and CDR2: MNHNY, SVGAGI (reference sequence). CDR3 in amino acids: CASSYYGGRGDEQYF. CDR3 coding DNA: TGTGCCAGCAGTTACTACGGCGGGAGAGGAGACGAGCAGTACTTC.

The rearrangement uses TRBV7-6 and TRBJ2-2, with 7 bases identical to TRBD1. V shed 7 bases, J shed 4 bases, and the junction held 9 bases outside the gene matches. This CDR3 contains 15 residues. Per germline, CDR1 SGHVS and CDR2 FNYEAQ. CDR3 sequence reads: CASNIGGAGTGELFF. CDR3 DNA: TGTGCCAGCAACATAGGGGGCGCCGGCACCGGGGAGCTGTTTTTT.

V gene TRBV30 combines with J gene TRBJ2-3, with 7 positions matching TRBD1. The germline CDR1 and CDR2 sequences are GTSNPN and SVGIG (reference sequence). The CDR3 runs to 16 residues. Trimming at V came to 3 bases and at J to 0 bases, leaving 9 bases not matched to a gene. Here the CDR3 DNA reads TGTGCCTGGAGCGGGTCCGGGACAGCTAGCACAGATACGCAGTATTTT. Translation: CAWSGSGTASTDTQYF.

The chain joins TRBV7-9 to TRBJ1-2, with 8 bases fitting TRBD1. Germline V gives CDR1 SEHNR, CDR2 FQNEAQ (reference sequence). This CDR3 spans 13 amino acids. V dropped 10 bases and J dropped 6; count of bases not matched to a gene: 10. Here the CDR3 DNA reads TGTGCCACCCAAGTTCAGGGGGCTGATGGCTACACCTTC. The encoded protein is CATQVQGADGYTF.

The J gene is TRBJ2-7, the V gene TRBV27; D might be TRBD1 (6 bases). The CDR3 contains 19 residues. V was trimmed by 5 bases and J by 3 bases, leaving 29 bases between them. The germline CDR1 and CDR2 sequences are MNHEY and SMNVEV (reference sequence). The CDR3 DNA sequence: TGTGCCAGCAGTACATATTGGGGGCACGAAGCCCCACGACGCTACGAGCAGTACTTC. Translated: CASSTYWGHEAPRRYEQYF.

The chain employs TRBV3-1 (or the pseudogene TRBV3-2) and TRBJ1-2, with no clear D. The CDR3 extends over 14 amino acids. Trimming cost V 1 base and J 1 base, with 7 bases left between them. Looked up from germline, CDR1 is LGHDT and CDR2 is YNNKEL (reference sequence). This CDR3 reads CASSQVGLNYGYTF. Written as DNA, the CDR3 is TGTGCCAGCAGCCAAGTCGGACTTAACTATGGCTACACCTTC.

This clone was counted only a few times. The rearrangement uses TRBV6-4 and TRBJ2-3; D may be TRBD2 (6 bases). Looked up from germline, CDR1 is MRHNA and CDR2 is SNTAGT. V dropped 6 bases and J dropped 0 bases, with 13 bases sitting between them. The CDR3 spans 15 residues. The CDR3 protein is CASRVGGLSTDTQYF. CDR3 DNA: TGTGCCAGCAGAGTGGGGGGACTGAGCACAGATACGCAGTATTTT.

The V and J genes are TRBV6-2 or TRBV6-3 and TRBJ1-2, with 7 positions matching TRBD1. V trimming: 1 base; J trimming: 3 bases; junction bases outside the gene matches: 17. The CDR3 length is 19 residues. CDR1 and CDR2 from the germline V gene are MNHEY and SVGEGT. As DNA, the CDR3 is TGTGCCAGCAGTTACTTCCGCGTGACAGGGCCGGCGATGGACTATGGCTACACCTTC. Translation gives CASSYFRVTGPAMDYGYTF.

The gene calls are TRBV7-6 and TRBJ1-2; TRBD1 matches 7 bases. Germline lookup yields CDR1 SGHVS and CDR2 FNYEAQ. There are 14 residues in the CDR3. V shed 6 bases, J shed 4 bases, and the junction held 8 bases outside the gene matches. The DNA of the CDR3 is TGTGCCAGCAGTCAAACAGACAGGGCCTATGGCTACACCTTC. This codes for CASSQTDRAYGYTF.

CDR3: CASRRFEGADTEAFF. CDR3 DNA sequence: TGTGCCAGCAGACGGTTTGAAGGGGCAGACACTGAAGCTTTCTTT. This rearrangement joins TRBV6-5 to TRBJ1-1; a possible D gene is TRBD1 (5 bases). Germline lookup yields CDR1 MNHEY and CDR2 SVGAGI. CDR3 size: 15 residues. Trimming took off 6 bases at V and 3 bases at J, with 17 bases between the two ends.

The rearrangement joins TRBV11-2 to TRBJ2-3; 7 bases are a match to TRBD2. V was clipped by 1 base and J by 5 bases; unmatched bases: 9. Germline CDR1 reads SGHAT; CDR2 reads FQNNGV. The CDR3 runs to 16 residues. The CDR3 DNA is TGTGCCAGCAGCTTAGTTGGCGGGGGATACGAAGATACGCAGTATTTT. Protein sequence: CASSLVGGGYEDTQYF.

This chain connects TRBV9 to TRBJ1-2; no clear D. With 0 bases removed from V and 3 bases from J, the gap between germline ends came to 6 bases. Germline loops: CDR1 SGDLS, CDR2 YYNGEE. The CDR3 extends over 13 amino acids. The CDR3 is CASSVDGYYGYTF. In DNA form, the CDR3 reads TGTGCCAGCAGCGTAGACGGGTACTATGGCTACACCTTC.

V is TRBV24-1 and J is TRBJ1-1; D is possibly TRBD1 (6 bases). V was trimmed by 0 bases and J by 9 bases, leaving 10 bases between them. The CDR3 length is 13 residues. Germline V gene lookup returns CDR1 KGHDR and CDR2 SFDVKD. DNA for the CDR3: TGTGCCACCAGTGATTTGGGACAGAGCAAAGCTTTCTTT. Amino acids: CATSDLGQSKAFF.

The CDR3 region is CASSEDFSGANVLTF. In DNA form, the CDR3 reads TGTGCCAGCAGTGAGGACTTCTCTGGGGCCAACGTCCTGACTTTC. The chain has TRBV2 and TRBJ2-6; possibly TRBD2 for D (5 bases). Germline loops: CDR1 SNHLY, CDR2 FYNNEI. Trimming removed 3 bases from V and 0 bases from J, with 6 bases in between. This CDR3 contains 15 residues.

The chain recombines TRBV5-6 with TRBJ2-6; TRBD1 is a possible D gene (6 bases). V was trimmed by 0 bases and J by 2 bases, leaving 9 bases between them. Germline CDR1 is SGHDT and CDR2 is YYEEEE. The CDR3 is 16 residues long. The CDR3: CASSLGAGAGANVLTF. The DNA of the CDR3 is TGTGCCAGCAGCTTGGGAGCAGGGGCTGGGGCCAACGTCCTGACTTTC.

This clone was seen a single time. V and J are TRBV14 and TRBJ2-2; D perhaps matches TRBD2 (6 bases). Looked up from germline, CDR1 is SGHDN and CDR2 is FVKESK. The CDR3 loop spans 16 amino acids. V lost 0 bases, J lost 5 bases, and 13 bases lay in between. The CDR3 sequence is CASSQDFGGATGELFF. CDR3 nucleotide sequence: TGTGCCAGCAGCCAAGATTTCGGGGGAGCTACCGGGGAGCTGTTTTTT.

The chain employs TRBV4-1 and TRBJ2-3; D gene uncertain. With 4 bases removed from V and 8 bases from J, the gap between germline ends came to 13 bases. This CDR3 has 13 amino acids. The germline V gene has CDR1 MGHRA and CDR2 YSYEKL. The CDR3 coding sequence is TGCGCCAGCAGCCCCCTCGGAGTAGGTACGCAGTATTTT. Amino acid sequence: CASSPLGVGTQYF.

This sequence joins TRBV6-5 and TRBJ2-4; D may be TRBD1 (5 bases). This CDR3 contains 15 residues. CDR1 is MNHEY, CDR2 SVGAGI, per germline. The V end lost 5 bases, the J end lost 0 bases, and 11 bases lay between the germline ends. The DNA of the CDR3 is TGTGCCAGCAGTCCGACAGAGCTAGCCAAAAACATTCAGTACTTC. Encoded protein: CASSPTELAKNIQYF.